The rows below give T cell receptor beta chains drawn from one sample of a study of blood T cell repertoires in COVID-19. Only in-frame clones appear in the TCRdb table, and some are missing; sequencing was by immunoSEQ multiplex PCR. The sample lists under 200,000 clones; 70% to 90% were seen once. Sequenced material: peripheral blood. Every receptor here comes from a woman aged 80 or over with acute or convalescent COVID-19. CDR3s include the opening cysteine and the closing phenylalanine or tryptophan. The D gene is left open where the match is weak. Clone size appears in some rows only: once, few, many, or a class for an expanded clone.

D,J,size,V,DNA,CDR3
.,TRBJ2-3,.,TRBV4-1,TGCGCCAGCAGCCAAGGAGCCACAGATACGCAGTATTTT,CASSQGATDTQYF
.,TRBJ1-1,.,TRBV7-3,TGTGCCAGCACCACCCGTGGGGGGACTGAAGCTTTCTTT,CASTTRGGTEAFF
.,TRBJ1-5,.,TRBV2,TGTGCCAGCAGAGGGGACTTCAATCAGCCCCAGCATTTT,CASRGDFNQPQHF
.,TRBJ1-3,.,TRBV4-3,TGCGCCAGCAGCCAAGGCCTAATCCTATCTGGAAACACCATATATTTT,CASSQGLILSGNTIYF
.,TRBJ2-2,.,TRBV6-5,TGTGCCAGCAGTTACTCACCGGGAATCGCCACCGGGGAGCTGTTTTTT,CASSYSPGIATGELFF
TRBD2,TRBJ2-1,.,TRBV30,TGTGCCTGGAGTTCCCCCGCCGGGACTAGCGGGAGGGCCATTAATGAGCAGTTCTTC,CAWSSPAGTSGRAINEQFF
TRBD2,TRBJ2-3,.,TRBV7-8,TGTGCCAGCACCCTACTAGCGGGAGTCACTGGTACGCAGTATTTT,CASTLLAGVTGTQYF
.,TRBJ1-1,.,TRBV19,TGTGCCAGTAGTCCCCAACTTAACAGGAACACTGAAGCTTTCTTT,CASSPQLNRNTEAFF
.,TRBJ2-1,.,TRBV5-5,TGTGCCAGCAGCTCCCGGGGAAACAATGAGCAGTTCTTC,CASSSRGNNEQFF
.,TRBJ1-2,.,TRBV6-2/TRBV6-3,TGTGCCAGCAGTTACCGACAGGAGTATGGCTACACCTTC,CASSYRQEYGYTF
TRBD2,TRBJ2-1,once,TRBV7-6,TGTGCCAGCAGCTCCCTAGCGGGAGGGAACAATGAGCAGTTCTTC,CASSSLAGGNNEQFF
.,TRBJ2-7,once,TRBV15,TGTGCCACCAGTAGAGATCGCGGCGGGGCCCACTCCTACGAGCAGTACTTC,CATSRDRGGAHSYEQYF
.,TRBJ1-5,few,TRBV7-2,TGTGCCAGCAGCTTAGGGCAACCTAGCAATCAGCCCCAGCATTTT,CASSLGQPSNQPQHF
.,TRBJ1-5,.,TRBV19,TGTGCCAGCGCTGAGGACAGTTTCAATCAGCCCCAGCATTTT,CASAEDSFNQPQHF
TRBD2,TRBJ2-1,.,TRBV7-9,TGTGCCAGCAGCCACCCCGGGACTAGCGGCGATGAGCAGTTCTTC,CASSHPGTSGDEQFF
.,TRBJ2-1,.,TRBV5-1,TGCGCCAGCAGCTTGTCTACGGGAGAAGCCAGTGAGCAGTTCTTC,CASSLSTGEASEQFF
TRBD2,TRBJ2-7,.,TRBV11-2,TGTGCCAGCAGACGACTAGCGGGAAACTACGAGCAGTACTTC,CASRRLAGNYEQYF
.,TRBJ1-1,.,TRBV27,TGTGCCAGCAGTTTATCGCGCCCCCCGCTTGAGAAAAACGGTGAAGCTTTCTTT,CASSLSRPPLEKNGEAFF
.,TRBJ2-3,.,TRBV4-3,TGCGCCAGCAGCCAAGATCACACAACCAGGGGCACAGATACGCAGTATTTT,CASSQDHTTRGTDTQYF
.,TRBJ2-5,.,TRBV19,TGTGCCAGTAGCATCGGTACAGGACCTAACCAAGAGACCCAGTACTTC,CASSIGTGPNQETQYF
.,TRBJ1-5,.,TRBV7-4,TGTGCCAGCAGCCCAGGGGACAATCAGCCCCAGCATTTT,CASSPGDNQPQHF
.,TRBJ2-1,.,TRBV3-1/TRBV3-2,TGTGCCAGCAGCCAGAGGGGGGGGAACTACAATGAGCAGTTCTTC,CASSQRGGNYNEQFF
.,TRBJ1-2,.,TRBV19,TGTGCCAGTAGTATATTGACACAGCAGCCTTCCTATGGCTACACCTTC,CASSILTQQPSYGYTF
.,TRBJ1-3,.,TRBV5-4,TGTGCCAGCAGCTTGGGTCACTTCTCTGGAAACACCATATATTTT,CASSLGHFSGNTIYF
.,TRBJ2-3,.,TRBV3-1/TRBV3-2,TGTGCCAGCAGCCAAGGACAGCGGGCCACAGATACGCAGTATTTT,CASSQGQRATDTQYF
.,TRBJ1-6,.,TRBV27,TGTGCCAGCAGAGCTGACTCTACAGGGCTTATACTGGCATCCCTCCACTTT,CASRADSTGLILASLHF
TRBD2,TRBJ2-7,.,TRBV11-3,TGTGCCAGCAGCTTTCGCGGGAGCAGCGAGCAGTACTTC,CASSFRGSSEQYF
TRBD2,TRBJ2-7,.,TRBV7-7,TGTGCTAGCAGCTTGTCCCAGAGGCGATCGACTAGCACCTACGAGCAGTACTTC,CASSLSQRRSTSTYEQYF
TRBD1,TRBJ2-7,.,TRBV5-4,TGTGCCAGCAGCCGCCCGGGACAGGGGGCCCACGAGCAGTACTTC,CASSRPGQGAHEQYF
.,TRBJ2-1,.,TRBV18,TGTGCCAGCTCAATCCTAGCGTCGGGTCCCAATGAGCAGTTCTTC,CASSILASGPNEQFF
TRBD2,TRBJ2-3,.,TRBV3-1/TRBV3-2,TGTGCCAGCAGCGTCCTAGCGGGAGATGGGGATACGCAGTATTTT,CASSVLAGDGDTQYF
.,TRBJ1-2,.,TRBV11-2,TGTGCCAGCAGCTTAGTAGTATCCCTTGGCTACACCTTC,CASSLVVSLGYTF
.,TRBJ1-2,.,TRBV27,TGTGCCAGCAGTTTTCAACAGGCGGAATTAAGGGGCTACACCTTC,CASSFQQAELRGYTF
.,TRBJ1-2,.,TRBV5-1,TGCGCCAGCAGCTTCTCGGGGGTGGACTATGGCTACACCTTC,CASSFSGVDYGYTF
TRBD1,TRBJ2-7,.,TRBV7-9,TGTGCCAGCAGCCCGGTGGGACAGGGGGCTTTCGAGCAGTACTTC,CASSPVGQGAFEQYF
.,TRBJ1-4,.,TRBV6-6,TGTGCCAGCAGTTCGGTTGCAACTAATGAAAAACTGTTTTTT,CASSSVATNEKLFF
TRBD2,TRBJ2-7,.,TRBV18,TGTGCCAGCTCACCGGGACTAGCGGAAACCTACGAGCAGTACTTC,CASSPGLAETYEQYF
TRBD1,TRBJ2-2,.,TRBV5-4,TGTGCCAGCAGCTGGGACAGGGGCACCGGGGAGCTGTTTTTT,CASSWDRGTGELFF
TRBD2,TRBJ2-1,.,TRBV28,TGTGCCAGCAGCGCACTAGCGGGCACGCCGGGGAGCTCCTACAATGAGCAGTTCTTC,CASSALAGTPGSSYNEQFF
.,TRBJ2-7,.,TRBV21-1,TGTGCCAGCAGCACCTTGACTAGCGGGGCCTACGAGCAGTACTTC,CASSTLTSGAYEQYF
.,TRBJ2-5,few,TRBV18,TGTGCCAGCTCACCAAATCTAGGACTTCAAGAGACCCAGTACTTC,CASSPNLGLQETQYF
.,TRBJ1-1,once,TRBV30,TGTGCCTGGAGCGCAGGGTATCTCAACACTGAAGCTTTCTTT,CAWSAGYLNTEAFF
.,TRBJ2-7,.,TRBV19,TGTGCCAGTAGGCCCAGGGGCGCCGGCTTGGAGCAGTACTTC,CASRPRGAGLEQYF
TRBD2,TRBJ2-1,.,TRBV11-3,TGTGCCAGCAGCCGTGGGGGGGGTAGGGACAATGAGCAGTTCTTC,CASSRGGGRDNEQFF
.,TRBJ2-5,.,TRBV6-2/TRBV6-3,TGTGCCAGCAGTTACCTAGGGGGGGGTCAAGAGACCCAGTACTTC,CASSYLGGGQETQYF
.,TRBJ1-1,.,TRBV19,TGTGCCAGTAGTATAGCCCCGGGCACTGAAGCTTTCTTT,CASSIAPGTEAFF
.,TRBJ2-1,once,TRBV29-1,TGCAGCGTTGAGGGGAGAAATGAGCAGTTCTTC,CSVEGRNEQFF
TRBD2,TRBJ2-7,.,TRBV4-3,TGCGCCAGCAGCCAAGCTCCCGGACTAGCGGCAACGTACGAGCAGTACTTC,CASSQAPGLAATYEQYF
TRBD1,TRBJ1-2,few,TRBV3-1/TRBV3-2,TGTGCCAGCAGCCAACCCCTAGGACAGGTCGCCTATGGCTACACCTTC,CASSQPLGQVAYGYTF
TRBD1,TRBJ2-3,.,TRBV9,TGTGCCAGCAGCGTAGTTGACAGGGAGGATACGCAGTATTTT,CASSVVDREDTQYF
TRBD1,TRBJ1-2,few,TRBV28,TGTGCCAGCACCACATTATTTCAAGGGACAGTCTCCGGCTACACCTTC,CASTTLFQGTVSGYTF
.,TRBJ2-7,.,TRBV18,TGTGCCAGCTCACCGCGGGGAGACACCAAGCAGTACTTC,CASSPRGDTKQYF